These 4 T cell receptor beta chains were all obtained from the same sample, sequenced in a study of technical replicates of blood from a handful of donors. This table comes from immunoSEQ multiplex PCR, and its TCRdb copy is limited to in-frame clones, with some not included. Seen here are about 73,000 clones, 93% observed once, and the top ten hold roughly 0.25%. Sequencing input: T cells isolated from PBMCs. The receptors come from a human donor in good health.

The rearrangement joins TRBV15 to TRBJ2-5; tentative D call: TRBD2 (5 bases). In germline, CDR1 is LNHNV, CDR2 YYDKDF (reference sequence). The germline V and J ends were trimmed by 0 bases and 2 bases, with 10 bases remaining between them. The length of the CDR3 is 15 residues. CDR3 sequence reads: CATSRDGERQETQYF. DNA for the CDR3: TGTGCCACCAGCAGAGATGGGGAGCGGCAAGAGACCCAGTACTTC.

The chain carries TRBV9 and TRBJ2-7; 7 bases are a match to TRBD2. The CDR3 spans 15 residues. V lost 0 bases to trimming and J lost 1 base; unmatched junction nucleotides: 4. From germline, CDR1 is SGDLS and CDR2 YYNGEE. This CDR3 is CASSVGASGSYEQYF. The CDR3 nucleotides read TGTGCCAGCAGCGTAGGGGCTAGCGGATCCTACGAGCAGTACTTC.

The genes are TRBV11-1 and TRBJ1-2, with D unresolved. Germline CDR1 reads SGHAT; CDR2 reads FQDESV (reference sequence). This CDR3 is 13 amino acids long. V lost 5 bases and J 4 bases, leaving 11 bases between the germline ends. The CDR3 DNA follows: TGTGCCAGCAGCCCTAGAGGGAGCTATGGCTACACCTTC. Amino acid sequence: CASSPRGSYGYTF.

The chain has TRBV6-4 and TRBJ1-4; D is uncertain. The CDR3 covers 16 residues. Germline CDR1 MRHNA, CDR2 SNTAGT. The V end lost 5 bases, the J end lost 0 bases, and 13 bases lay between the germline ends. Written as DNA, the CDR3 is TGTGCCAGCAGTCAACGCCTCCGGGCAACTAATGAAAAACTGTTTTTT. Translating it yields CASSQRLRATNEKLFF.